Below are 21 T cell receptor beta chains sequenced from a single sample in a study of cytomegalovirus exposure and HLA in healthy donors. Researchers ran the PCR with 60 Vbeta and 13 Jbeta primers. The protocol was immunoSEQ multiplex PCR, while the TCRdb copy is restricted to in-frame clones and leaves out a portion. The data contain about 170,000 clones, approximately 80% of them singletons. The sample taken for sequencing was PBMCs. The source is a boy aged 2-15 years in good health and CMV-seronegative.

The V and J genes are TRBV18 and TRBJ2-7; 11 positions agree with TRBD1. CDR3 length: 15 residues. Germline V gene data show CDR1 as KGHSH and CDR2 as LQKENI. Trimming took 3 bases from V and 7 from J; bases not matched to a gene: 8. The CDR3 protein is CASSPRGQGASEQYF. As DNA, the CDR3 is TGTGCCAGCTCACCTAGAGGACAGGGGGCGTCAGAGCAGTACTTC.

The chain is built from TRBV4-3 and TRBJ1-1; a weak D match, TRBD1 (5 bases). V was clipped by 6 bases and J by 1 base, with 15 bases between them. The CDR3 spans 15 residues. The germline V gene has CDR1 LGHNA and CDR2 YSLEER. The CDR3 reads CASRGGSGWNTEAFF. The CDR3 region has the DNA TGCGCCAGCAGGGGGGGGTCAGGTTGGAACACTGAAGCTTTCTTT.

This clone was counted only a few times. This chain joins TRBV2 and TRBJ2-1; no definite D call. From germline, CDR1 is SNHLY and CDR2 FYNNEI. The CDR3 sequence is 12 residues long. V was cut by 7 bases and J by 9 bases, with 13 bases left in between. The CDR3: CASMAPSGEQFF. The CDR3 DNA follows: TGTGCCAGCATGGCCCCAAGTGGTGAGCAGTTCTTC.

CDR3 loop: CRGGGLEPQHF. For the CDR3, the DNA is TGCAGAGGGGGGGGGTTGGAGCCCCAGCATTTT. The chain combines TRBV20-1 with TRBJ1-5; D may be TRBD1 (6 bases). The CDR3 has 11 amino acids. From germline, CDR1 is DFQATT and CDR2 SNEGSKA (reference sequence).

The chain is built from TRBV2 and TRBJ1-1; perhaps TRBD1 as D (6 bases). CDR1 and CDR2 from the germline V gene are SNHLY and FYNNEI. The V end lost 6 bases, the J end lost 10 bases, and 12 bases lay between the germline ends. The length of the CDR3 is 11 residues. CDR3 region: CASRANRAAFF. The CDR3 DNA reads TGTGCCAGCAGGGCAAACAGGGCAGCTTTCTTT.

The rearrangement joins TRBV6-5 to TRBJ1-1, with D maybe TRBD1 (5 bases). CDR1 MNHEY and CDR2 SVGAGI come from the germline V gene. The CDR3 length is 13 residues. The V gene lost 5 bases and the J gene lost 3 bases, with 10 bases spanning the gap. As DNA, the CDR3 is TGTGCCAGCAGTCCGGGGGAGGACACTGAAGCTTTCTTT. This encodes CASSPGEDTEAFF.

CDR3 sequence (DNA): TGTGCCAGCCGTGGTCAGTACACAGATACGCAGTATTTT. Translated, it gives CASRGQYTDTQYF. The J gene is TRBJ2-3, the V gene TRBV7-8; D gene ambiguous. V was trimmed by 8 bases and J by 2 bases, leaving 11 bases between them. The CDR3 length is 13 residues. Germline V gene lookup returns CDR1 SGHVS and CDR2 FQNEAQ.

The chain uses TRBV30 and TRBJ2-1; 7 nucleotides align to TRBD2. In germline, CDR1 is GTSNPN, CDR2 SVGIG (reference sequence). The CDR3 spans 14 residues. V shed 1 base and J 4 bases; nucleotides not matched to a gene: 4. The CDR3 protein is CAWSGAGEYNEQFF. CDR3 bases: TGTGCCTGGAGTGGGGCGGGAGAGTACAATGAGCAGTTCTTC.

The chain combines TRBV27 with TRBJ2-2, with 12 bases lining up with TRBD2. This CDR3 has 17 amino acids. V trimming: 6 bases; J trimming: 4 bases; junction bases outside the gene matches: 9. The germline V gene has CDR1 MNHEY and CDR2 SMNVEV (reference sequence). CDR3 in amino acids: CASSTLGLAGFTGELFF. The DNA for the CDR3 is TGTGCCAGCAGCACCCTGGGACTAGCGGGCTTCACCGGGGAGCTGTTTTTT.

This clone turned up a few times. V usage is TRBV30 and J usage is TRBJ2-1; D unresolved. Germline values: CDR1 GTSNPN, CDR2 SVGIG (reference sequence). Trimming pared 4 bases from V and 0 bases from J, leaving 10 bases between. CDR3 length: 14 amino acids. The CDR3, as DNA: TGTGCCTGGAAACGCCTAAGCTCCTACAATGAGCAGTTCTTC. It yields the protein CAWKRLSSYNEQFF.

The chain's CDR3 is CASSPPSGRADEQFF. The CDR3 nucleotides are TGTGCCAGCTCACCACCGAGCGGGAGGGCCGATGAGCAGTTCTTC. The V and J genes are TRBV18 and TRBJ2-1; 10 bases align to TRBD2. The trim removed 0 bases at V and 8 bases at J, leaving 4 bases unmatched. The CDR3 covers 15 residues. Germline V CDR1 and CDR2: KGHSH, LQKENI.

Written as DNA, the CDR3 is TGCGCCAGCAGCCAATCTAGCGGGGGCCACAATGAGCAGTTCTTC. Translated: CASSQSSGGHNEQFF. This chain uses TRBV4-3 with TRBJ2-1; 10 nucleotides agree with TRBD2. Germline-derived CDR1 and CDR2 are LGHNA and YSLEER. This CDR3 has 15 residues. With 2 bases clipped from V and 5 bases from J, the junction kept 3 bases outside the gene matches.

In the case of this clone: A junction boundary mismatches the germline segment, possibly from a read error. The chain has TRBV6-5 and TRBJ2-3; 9 nucleotides line up with TRBD2. The CDR3 spans 11 residues. Germline V gene sequence: CDR1 MNHEY, CDR2 SVGAGI. The CDR3 loop is CASSFGTSWVF. The CDR3 nucleotides read TGTGCCAGCAGTTTTGGGACTAGCTGGGTTTTT.

V gene TRBV14 combines with J gene TRBJ2-5; no firm D call. The J call is in doubt because the DNA end fits TRBJ2-7 better. The germline V gene has CDR1 SGHDN and CDR2 FVKESK. The CDR3 is made up of 12 amino acids. The CDR3: CASSQVGHEQYF. For the CDR3, the DNA is TGTGCCAGCAGCCAAGTAGGACACGAGCAGTACTTC.

The chain couples TRBV30 to TRBJ2-2; TRBD1 matches at 7 bases. Germline V CDR1 and CDR2: GTSNPN, SVGIG (reference sequence). V lost 4 bases, J lost 4 bases, and 6 bases stayed unmatched. The CDR3 is 14 amino acids. The CDR3 region is CAWTPGGFTGELFF. The CDR3 coding sequence is TGTGCCTGGACTCCAGGGGGTTTCACCGGGGAGCTGTTTTTT.

The chain is built from TRBV30 and TRBJ2-1; D uncertain. Germline-derived CDR1 and CDR2 are GTSNPN and SVGIG (reference sequence). This CDR3 comprises 11 residues. V was trimmed by 7 bases and J by 4 bases, leaving 8 bases between them. CDR3 sequence reads: CAFRSYNEQFF. The CDR3 DNA sequence: TGTGCCTTCCGGTCGTACAATGAGCAGTTCTTC.

For this clone: A read error may account for a junction end that differs from germline. This chain's CDR3 is CAWSTRARGGSGNTIYF. Written as DNA, the CDR3 is TGTGCCTGGAGTACCAGGGCCCGAGGGGGCTCTGGAAATACCATATATTTT. V usage is TRBV30 and J usage is TRBJ1-3; 7 bases agree with TRBD1. The CDR3 covers 17 residues. CDR1 is GTSNPN, CDR2 SVGIG, per germline (reference sequence).

This clone has a single count. V gene TRBV9 combines with J gene TRBJ1-2; TRBD1 matches 11 bases. The ends lost 0 bases at V and 1 base at J; junction bases unmatched: 2. There are 16 residues in the CDR3. Germline loops: CDR1 SGDLS, CDR2 YYNGEE. The CDR3 sequence is CASSVGGTGGNYGYTF. CDR3 nucleotides: TGTGCCAGCAGCGTAGGCGGGACAGGGGGTAACTATGGCTACACCTTC.

The rearrangement joins TRBV29-1 to TRBJ2-1, with D possibly TRBD1 on 5 matching bases. With 6 bases removed from V and 5 bases from J, the gap between germline ends came to 17 bases. This CDR3 region has 14 residues. Germline CDR1 reads SQVTM; CDR2 reads ANQGSEA. CDR3 sequence reads: CSVLDSDANNEQFF. As DNA, the CDR3 is TGCAGCGTCCTCGACAGCGACGCGAACAATGAGCAGTTCTTC.

J is TRBJ1-1 and V is TRBV6-5; no firm D call. The CDR3 is made up of 13 amino acids. Trimming cost V 3 bases and J 1 base, with 6 bases left between them. Germline loops: CDR1 MNHEY, CDR2 SVGAGI. CDR3 nucleotides: TGTGCCAGCAGTTATCTCCGGAACACTGAAGCTTTCTTT. It codes for CASSYLRNTEAFF.

A note on this clone: Relative to the germline gene, one junction end is altered; a read error may explain this. V usage is TRBV7-9 and J usage is TRBJ2-7; 9 bases align to TRBD2. The CDR3 contains 18 residues. Germline CDR1 SEHNR, CDR2 FQNEAQ (reference sequence). CDR3 sequence reads: CSSSLGGSRLAVSYEQYF. In DNA form, the CDR3 reads TGTTCCAGCAGCTTAGGTGGCTCCCGACTAGCGGTCTCCTACGAGCAGTACTTC.